This paragraph covers one T cell receptor beta chain sequence. Its antigen is currently unknown. The entry originates in a study of T cell responses to AZD1222 COVID-19 vaccine. This table comes from immunoSEQ multiplex PCR, and its TCRdb copy is limited to in-frame clones, with some not included. Here the sample spans some 120,000 clones, 90% being singletons. Study-wide results and caveats: Receipt of two AZD1222 doses was followed by a rise in Spike-specific TCR breadth and depth.

Germline loops: CDR1 SGHRS, CDR2 YFSETQ. V lost 2 bases to trimming and J lost 4 bases, with 13 bases between them. CDR3 length: 14 residues. V gene TRBV5-1 combines with J gene TRBJ2-7; TRBD1 might be the D (6 bases). This TCR was recovered from an adult in good health. The sequencing here drew on peripheral blood, taken on day 0 of MenACWY control vaccination. CDR3 loop: CASSFSGQGYEQYF. The CDR3 DNA sequence: TGCGCCAGCAGCTTCTCTGGGCAGGGGTACGAGCAGTACTTC. Full variable domain (outside the CDR3, taken from reference TRBV5-1 and TRBJ2-7): KAGVTQTPRYLIKTRGQQVTLSCSPISGHRSVSWYQQTPGQGLQFLFEYFSETQRNKGNFPGRFSGRQFSNSRSEMNVSTLELGDSALYLCASSFSGQGYEQYFGPGTRLTVT.